A single sample is the source of the 15 T cell receptor beta chains below, sequenced in a study of T-cell memory formation after mild COVID-19. TCRdb reprocessed the 5' RACE reads via MiXCR and lists one record per CDR3 protein. This sample yields a few hundred thousand distinct CDR3 sequences, of which around a fifth are seen a single time; around 13% belongs to the top ten. The sequenced material came from PBMCs or a T cell subset sorted from them (not recorded which). The receptors were gathered from an adult woman who had mild COVID-19 (a few samples of this study predate the infection). Cell type and time point are not known.

This rearrangement joins TRBV7-9 to TRBJ1-2; unclear D gene. The CDR3 extends over 12 amino acids. Per germline, CDR1 SEHNR and CDR2 FQNEAQ (reference sequence). The germline V and J ends were trimmed by 8 bases and 4 bases, with 11 bases remaining between them. DNA of the CDR3: TGTGCCAGCCACCCCCCTCTCTATGGCTACACCTTC. This sequence encodes CASHPPLYGYTF.

The CDR3 DNA sequence: TGTGCCAGCAGCTTAGCTTCGTCTAGCGGGAGAGGAAATAGCATTCAGTACTTC. This translates into CASSLASSSGRGNSIQYF. The V and J genes are TRBV7-2 and TRBJ2-4; TRBD2 aligns across 10 bases. There are 18 residues in the CDR3. CDR1 and CDR2 from the germline V gene are SGHTA and FQGNSA. V shed 0 bases and J 9 bases; nucleotides not matched to a gene: 14.

The chain carries TRBV18 and TRBJ1-2; D might be TRBD1 (5 bases). The germline V and J ends were trimmed by 3 bases and 4 bases, with 12 bases remaining between them. CDR3 length: 14 amino acids. CDR1 is KGHSH, CDR2 LQKENI, per germline. The CDR3: CASSPPGATYGYTF. As DNA, the CDR3 is TGTGCCAGCTCACCGCCCGGGGCAACCTATGGCTACACCTTC.

V and J are TRBV4-2 and TRBJ2-7; unclear D gene. Germline V lookup: CDR1 LGHNA, CDR2 YNFKEQ. V was pared by 0 bases and J by 3 bases, with 9 bases between. The CDR3 is 14 residues long. The CDR3 DNA follows: TGTGCCAGCAGCCAAGATTTGGACGGCTACGAGCAGTACTTC. Amino acids: CASSQDLDGYEQYF.

The chain recombines TRBV5-1 with TRBJ2-5; TRBD2 might be the D (6 bases). Germline CDR1 and CDR2: SGHRS and YFSETQ. The CDR3 spans 14 residues. V dropped 0 bases and J dropped 1 base, with 7 bases sitting between them. In DNA form, the CDR3 reads TGCGCCAGCAGCTTGGGGGAGGCCCAAGAGACCCAGTACTTC. The encoded protein is CASSLGEAQETQYF.

This clonotype was seen repeatedly, ten times or more. V and J are TRBV7-2 and TRBJ2-5; D tentatively fits TRBD1 or TRBD2 (6 bases each). The CDR3 contains 16 residues. Germline V gene sequence: CDR1 SGHTA, CDR2 FQGNSA. Trimming took off 4 bases at V and 4 bases at J, with 19 bases between the two ends. CDR3 amino acids: CASSSGGGRRGETQYF. DNA for the CDR3: TGTGCCAGCAGCTCCGGGGGCGGGCGGCGAGGAGAGACCCAGTACTTC.

This clonotype was seen a handful of times. The chain links TRBV20-1 to TRBJ2-7; 9 nucleotides line up with TRBD2. V trimming: 1 base; J trimming: 7 bases; junction bases outside the gene matches: 5. The CDR3 consists of 13 residues. CDR1 and CDR2 (germline): DFQATT, SNEGSKA (reference sequence). Here the CDR3 DNA reads TGCAGTGCTAGAGTAGCGGGAGTAGGTGAGCAGTACTTC. It codes for CSARVAGVGEQYF.

This clonotype was recorded a few times. The chain employs TRBV28 and TRBJ2-3, with TRBD2 as a possible D gene (6 bases). This CDR3 comprises 15 residues. The V gene lost 6 bases and the J gene lost 4 bases, with 17 bases spanning the gap. Germline CDR1 reads MDHEN; CDR2 reads SYDVKM. The DNA of the CDR3 is TGTGCCAGCAGCTCGGGCCCGGAGCGGGCAGATACGCAGTATTTT. Translating it yields CASSSGPERADTQYF.

This clonotype has only a few counts. The chain recombines TRBV5-1 with TRBJ2-3, with a tentative D call TRBD1 (5 bases). The CDR3 has 19 residues. Deletions cut 3 bases from V and 3 bases from J, with 26 bases between. Germline CDR1 is SGHRS and CDR2 is YFSETQ. This CDR3 reads CASSSLQPRMQGTTDTQYF. The CDR3 DNA reads as TGCGCCAGCAGCTCCCTTCAGCCCCGGATGCAGGGTACGACAGATACGCAGTATTTT.

The chain has TRBV7-8 and TRBJ2-5; a possible D gene is TRBD2 (7 bases). V was clipped by 1 base and J by 0 bases, with 21 bases between them. The CDR3 extends over 19 amino acids. The germline V gene encodes CDR1 SGHVS and CDR2 FQNEAQ. CDR3 amino acids: CASSLVPFAGALYQETQYF. The CDR3 bases are TGTGCCAGCAGCTTAGTACCCTTCGCGGGGGCCTTGTACCAAGAGACCCAGTACTTC. Full variable domain (outside the CDR3, taken from reference TRBV7-8 and TRBJ2-5): GAGVSQSPRYKVAKRGQDVALRCDPISGHVSLFWYQQALGQGPEFLTYFQNEAQLDKSGLPSDRFFAERPEGSVSTLKIQRTQQEDSAVYLCASSLVPFAGALYQETQYFGPGTRLLVL.

The chain has TRBV30 and TRBJ1-1; D is uncertain. The germline V gene encodes CDR1 GTSNPN and CDR2 SVGIG (reference sequence). The V gene lost 4 bases and the J gene lost 6 bases, with 15 bases spanning the gap. The CDR3 totals 13 residues. CDR3 in amino acids: CAWIPSVRPEAFF. As DNA, the CDR3 is TGTGCCTGGATTCCCTCGGTTCGGCCTGAAGCTTTCTTT.

The rearrangement joins TRBV19 to TRBJ1-2; tentative D call: TRBD1 (5 bases). In germline, CDR1 is LNHDA, CDR2 SQIVND (reference sequence). The V and J ends lost 3 bases and 5 bases respectively, with 10 bases between them. The CDR3 is 13 residues long. The CDR3 nucleotides read TGTGCCAGTAGTATGGGCAAGGGGTATGGCTACACCTTC. Translation: CASSMGKGYGYTF.

The CDR3 DNA reads TGTGCCAGCAGCCCCGGGACAGGGTATAGCACAGATACGCAGTATTTT. Translating it yields CASSPGTGYSTDTQYF. This rearrangement joins TRBV12-3 or TRBV12-4 to TRBJ2-3; 9 bases map to TRBD1. J was trimmed by 0 bases and V by 6 bases; bases with no gene match: 7. CDR3 size: 16 residues.

This chain links TRBV24-1 with TRBJ1-2, with 9 nucleotides matching TRBD1. The CDR3 loop spans 15 amino acids. V lost 2 bases, J lost 6 bases, and 6 bases stayed unmatched. CDR1 and CDR2 (germline): KGHDR, SFDVKD. The CDR3 reads CATSDSRTGVHGYTF. CDR3 sequence (DNA): TGTGCCACCAGTGATTCCAGGACAGGGGTCCATGGCTACACCTTC.

In its sample, this clonotype was seen a few times. CDR3 sequence reads: CSVSWELSTDTQYF. CDR3 DNA: TGCAGCGTAAGTTGGGAACTTAGCACAGATACGCAGTATTTT. The chain employs TRBV29-1 and TRBJ2-3, with D hard to call. The germline V gene encodes CDR1 SQVTM and CDR2 ANQGSEA. The CDR3 consists of 14 residues. V lost 6 bases and J 0 bases, leaving 13 bases between the germline ends.